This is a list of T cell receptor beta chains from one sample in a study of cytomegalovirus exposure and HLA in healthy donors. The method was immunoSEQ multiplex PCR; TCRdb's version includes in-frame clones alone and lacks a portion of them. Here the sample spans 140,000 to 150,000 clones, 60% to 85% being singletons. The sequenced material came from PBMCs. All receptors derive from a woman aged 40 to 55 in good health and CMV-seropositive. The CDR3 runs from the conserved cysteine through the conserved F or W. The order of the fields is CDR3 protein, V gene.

cdr3_aa: CASSLLAGSSYEQYF; v_call: TRBV7-3
cdr3_aa: CASSPQQGSSGNTIYF; v_call: TRBV18
cdr3_aa: CASSSTARAAPQHF; v_call: TRBV6-6
cdr3_aa: CASSSSFDFTYNEQFF; v_call: TRBV6-5
cdr3_aa: CASRTTDQPQHF; v_call: TRBV2
cdr3_aa: CATSKTGTGYSPLHF; v_call: TRBV15
cdr3_aa: CASSQDSHTEAFF; v_call: TRBV5-4
cdr3_aa: CASSSFRLTSGGHQETQYF; v_call: TRBV11-2
cdr3_aa: CSAVLGTQYF; v_call: TRBV29-1
cdr3_aa: CASTLGQGVSGQYF; v_call: TRBV28
cdr3_aa: CASSLGLAGIASTDTQYF; v_call: TRBV5-1
cdr3_aa: CASRLAGEQYF; v_call: TRBV6-1
cdr3_aa: CASSPTSGGAIADTQYF; v_call: TRBV9
cdr3_aa: CASSTDRSGELFF; v_call: TRBV9
cdr3_aa: CASSVGSDKRSEQYF; v_call: TRBV9
cdr3_aa: CASSLFGGAKDEQFF; v_call: TRBV5-6
cdr3_aa: CSVASGGLTGELFF; v_call: TRBV29-1
cdr3_aa: CASSQSAGGLIPGELFF; v_call: TRBV14
cdr3_aa: CASSDPSTYEQYF; v_call: TRBV6-1
cdr3_aa: CASSAASGRDSHYGYTF; v_call: TRBV6-1
cdr3_aa: CASSSLTGINTDTQYF; v_call: TRBV27
cdr3_aa: CASSASGGARQDTQYF; v_call: TRBV28
cdr3_aa: CAISEGLPNQPQHF; v_call: TRBV10-3
cdr3_aa: CASSLWTSGANEQFF; v_call: TRBV13
cdr3_aa: CASSDRTVGYNEQFF; v_call: TRBV5-1
cdr3_aa: CASSDRGHNSPLHF; v_call: TRBV6-4
cdr3_aa: CASSEQASYEQYF; v_call: TRBV10-2
cdr3_aa: CTSSLAAGRVTEAFF; v_call: TRBV7-9
cdr3_aa: CASRIDRTGNTIYF; v_call: TRBV6-5
cdr3_aa: CASSDSSGETQYF; v_call: TRBV5-4
cdr3_aa: CASSAERGSSYEQYF; v_call: TRBV10-2
cdr3_aa: CASSNTYEQYF; v_call: TRBV7-2
cdr3_aa: CASSSPTTGRYGYTF; v_call: TRBV27
cdr3_aa: CASSQGTSGAGTQYF; v_call: TRBV5-1
cdr3_aa: CASSPRTGGGYTF; v_call: TRBV18
cdr3_aa: CTSSQDLTVAGARETQYF; v_call: TRBV1
cdr3_aa: CASRRGGSDTQYF; v_call: TRBV19
cdr3_aa: CATSTGGSQPQHF; v_call: TRBV25-1
cdr3_aa: CASSLSLAGVEQYF; v_call: TRBV5-1
cdr3_aa: CASSYSRGSYGYTF; v_call: TRBV6-5
cdr3_aa: CSAITVGTQYF; v_call: TRBV20-1
cdr3_aa: CASSPYSGYSYNEQFF; v_call: TRBV2
cdr3_aa: CASSLPRTASSYEQYF; v_call: TRBV5-1
cdr3_aa: CASSSGLAGDGEQFF; v_call: TRBV7-3
cdr3_aa: CASALLGTEAFF; v_call: TRBV12-5
cdr3_aa: CASSQDGASGNTIYF; v_call: TRBV4-2
cdr3_aa: CASSGDRGRDYNEQFF; v_call: TRBV2
cdr3_aa: CASSVRPPRENSPLHF; v_call: TRBV2
cdr3_aa: CASSAAGQGASPLHF; v_call: TRBV9
cdr3_aa: CASSLDMNTEAFF; v_call: TRBV5-1
cdr3_aa: CASSQEGLAGVDTQYF; v_call: TRBV5-4